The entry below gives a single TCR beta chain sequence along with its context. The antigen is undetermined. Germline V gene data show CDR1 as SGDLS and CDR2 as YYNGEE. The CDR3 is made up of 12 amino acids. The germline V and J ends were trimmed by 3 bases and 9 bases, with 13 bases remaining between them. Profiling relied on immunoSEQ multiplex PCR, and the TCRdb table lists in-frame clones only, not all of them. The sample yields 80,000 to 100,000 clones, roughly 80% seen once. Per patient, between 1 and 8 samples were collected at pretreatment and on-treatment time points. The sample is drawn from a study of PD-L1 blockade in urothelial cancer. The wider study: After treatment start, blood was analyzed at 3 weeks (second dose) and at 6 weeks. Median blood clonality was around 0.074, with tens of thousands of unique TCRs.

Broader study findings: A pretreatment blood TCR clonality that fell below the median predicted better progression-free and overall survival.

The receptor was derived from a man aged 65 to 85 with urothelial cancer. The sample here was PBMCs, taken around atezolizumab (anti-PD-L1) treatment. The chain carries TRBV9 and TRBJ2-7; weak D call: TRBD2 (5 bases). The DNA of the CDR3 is TGTGCCAGCAGCGGGGTACGGGGTGGGCAGTACTTC. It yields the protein CASSGVRGGQYF.